These T cell receptor beta chains were read from a single sample in a study of OX40 agonist ivuxolimab in advanced cancers. The protocol was immunoSEQ multiplex PCR, while the TCRdb copy is restricted to in-frame clones and leaves out a portion. This sample has over 20,000 clones; around four fifths occur once, and the top ten carry over 11%. Specimen: CD4+ or CD8+ T cells sorted from blood, collected in a trial of the OX40 agonist ivuxolimab. Every receptor here comes from an adult with an advanced solid tumor such as melanoma, head and neck, liver or kidney cancer. Both conserved end residues are part of each CDR3. The order of the fields is clone size, J gene, V gene, D gene, CDR3 DNA, CDR3 protein. A D gene is named only where the DNA matches it firmly. Some rows have no size entry. The others give once, few or many, or a class for an expanded clone.

>NA|TRBJ1-5|TRBV19|NA
TGTGCCAGTAGTATAAGAGCCATCAATCAGCCCCAGCATTTT
CASSIRAINQPQHF
>NA|TRBJ2-7|TRBV4-3|NA
TGCGCCAGCAGCCAAGCACTAGGGTTCCGGGATAGGGGCTACGAGCAGTACTTC
CASSQALGFRDRGYEQYF
>NA|TRBJ2-1|TRBV11-2|TRBD2
TGTGCCAGCAGCTTAGTGGCGGGGGGGCTAAACAATGAGCAGTTCTTC
CASSLVAGGLNNEQFF
>NA|TRBJ1-6|TRBV7-6|TRBD1
TGTGCCAGCAGCTCGGACAGGGAAAATTCACCCCTCCACTTT
CASSSDRENSPLHF
>NA|TRBJ2-2|TRBV6-1|TRBD2
TGTGCCAGCAGTGAACTAGCGGGGGGGCCCGGGGAGCTGTTTTTT
CASSELAGGPGELFF
>NA|TRBJ2-5|TRBV5-1|NA
TGCGCCAGCAGCTTACGAGGCAGGGAGGCAGAGACCCAGTACTTC
CASSLRGREAETQYF
>NA|TRBJ1-2|TRBV6-5|NA
TGTGCCACCCCAGGGACCGACTATGGCTACACCTTC
CATPGTDYGYTF
>NA|TRBJ1-1|TRBV4-3|NA
TGCGCCAGCAGCCACGACAGAGGGGGGTGGACTGAAGCTTTCTTT
CASSHDRGGWTEAFF
>NA|TRBJ2-3|TRBV9|TRBD1
TGTGCCAGCAGCGTAGGACCTGGGACAGGGCCCACAGATACGCAGTATTTT
CASSVGPGTGPTDTQYF
>NA|TRBJ1-5|TRBV15|NA
TGTGCCACCAGCAGAGACGGGGGTCAGGGGCAGCCCCAGCATTTT
CATSRDGGQGQPQHF
>few|TRBJ1-4|TRBV7-8|TRBD1
TGTGCCAGCAGCTTCCGGGACAGGGATTCGGAAAAACTGTTTTTT
CASSFRDRDSEKLFF
>NA|TRBJ2-3|TRBV2|TRBD1
TGTGCCAGCAGTGAGTTCCGTTTGCACGGGACAGGGTTAGATACGCAGTATTTT
CASSEFRLHGTGLDTQYF
>once|TRBJ1-3|TRBV5-5|TRBD1
TGTGCCAGCAAGGAAGACAGGGGCTCTGGAAACACCATATATTTT
CASKEDRGSGNTIYF
>NA|TRBJ2-7|TRBV5-6|TRBD2
TGTGCCAGCAGCTTGTGGGGGGGTTGGTCCTACGAGCAGTACTTC
CASSLWGGWSYEQYF
>NA|TRBJ2-7|TRBV7-9|NA
TGTGCCAGCAGCCCCAGGGTAGATTACGAGCAGTACTTC
CASSPRVDYEQYF
>NA|TRBJ1-2|TRBV27|NA
TGTGCCAGCAGTTTTTCGGGGGGCGACTACCTCTATGGCTACACCTTC
CASSFSGGDYLYGYTF
>NA|TRBJ2-3|TRBV4-2|TRBD2
TGTGCCAGCAGCCAAGATCTAGCGGGGGGCACAGATACGCAGTATTTT
CASSQDLAGGTDTQYF
>NA|TRBJ1-3|TRBV2|NA
TGTGCCAGCAGCGAAGAGGGGTCACTTGGCGGGAGCTCTGGAAACACCATATATTTT
CASSEEGSLGGSSGNTIYF
>medium-sized|TRBJ2-7|TRBV5-6|TRBD2
TGTGCCAGCAGCTTGGAGGCGGGGGGACACTACGAGCAGTACTTC
CASSLEAGGHYEQYF
>NA|TRBJ2-3|TRBV27|NA
TGTGCCAGCAGTTTTAGACCTCGGGCAGATACGCAGTATTTT
CASSFRPRADTQYF
>NA|TRBJ1-4|TRBV2|NA
TGTGCCAGCAGCCCCGTCACTGGCTTGTTTTTT
CASSPVTGLFF
>NA|TRBJ2-3|TRBV6-5|NA
TGTGCCAGCAGTTTTCTGGCGGAGCACACAGATACGCAGTATTTT
CASSFLAEHTDTQYF
>NA|TRBJ1-2|TRBV2|NA
TGTGCCAGCAGTTTCCCAGGGCCCTACACCTTC
CASSFPGPYTF
>NA|TRBJ2-2|TRBV5-6|TRBD1
TGTGCCAGCAGCCCAACCGACAGGGGGGACACCGGGGAGCTGTTTTTT
CASSPTDRGDTGELFF
>NA|TRBJ1-2|TRBV5-4|TRBD1
TGTGCCAGCAGCCTAGCCCGACCAGATGGACAGGGAGACGGCTACACCTTC
CASSLARPDGQGDGYTF
>NA|TRBJ1-5|TRBV6-5|NA
TGTGCCAGCAGTTACTGGGGTACTCAGCCCCAGCATTTT
CASSYWGTQPQHF
>NA|TRBJ2-3|TRBV2|TRBD2
TGTGCCAGCAGTGAAGGGACTAGCGGGGGTTTCGATACGCAGTATTTT
CASSEGTSGGFDTQYF
>NA|TRBJ1-4|TRBV19|NA
TGTGCCAGTAAGGCCAGTTTGGGAAATGAAAAACTGTTTTTT
CASKASLGNEKLFF
>once|TRBJ2-7|TRBV6-5|NA
TGTGCCAGCAGTTACTCGTCAGGGGCGAGGATTTACGAGCAGTACTTC
CASSYSSGARIYEQYF
>NA|TRBJ1-2|TRBV19|TRBD1
TGTGCCAGTAGTATAGGCCGGGGACAGAGTTATGGCTACACCTTC
CASSIGRGQSYGYTF
>NA|TRBJ1-1|TRBV27|NA
TGTGCCAGCAGTTTTCCAGGGTCCAGGAACGCTTTCTTT
CASSFPGSRNAFF
>NA|TRBJ1-1|TRBV27|NA
TGTGCCAGCAGCGTCGACAAAAGGGCTGAAGCTTTCTTT
CASSVDKRAEAFF
>NA|TRBJ1-4|TRBV7-9|NA
TGTGCCAGCAGCTCCCTAGACAGTCCTAATGAAAAACTGTTTTTT
CASSSLDSPNEKLFF
>NA|TRBJ2-7|TRBV27|NA
TGTGCCAGCAGTCCGAGACAGGCGTCCTACGAGCAGTACTTC
CASSPRQASYEQYF
>NA|TRBJ2-3|TRBV19|NA
TGTGCCAGTAGCACGGACAGTCTGCTCACAGATACGCAGTATTTT
CASSTDSLLTDTQYF
>NA|TRBJ1-4|TRBV6-6|NA
TGTGCCAGCTGGATACGGGGGGAACTGTTTTTT
CASWIRGELFF
>NA|TRBJ2-7|TRBV7-9|TRBD1
TGTGCCAGCAGCCCTGACAGGGCCAGCTACGAGCAGTACTTC
CASSPDRASYEQYF
>NA|TRBJ1-2|TRBV7-9|TRBD1
TGTGCCAGCGGCTCCCTTACCCGAGGGGGCGGAGGCTACACCTTC
CASGSLTRGGGGYTF
>NA|TRBJ2-7|TRBV5-1|NA
TGCGCCAGCAGCTTGGCCCTCGGGACACCTACCTACGAGCAGTACTTC
CASSLALGTPTYEQYF
>NA|TRBJ2-1|TRBV27|TRBD1
TGTGCCAGCAGAGACAGGGGAAGGGACAATGAGCAGTTCTTC
CASRDRGRDNEQFF
>NA|TRBJ2-1|TRBV7-8|TRBD2
TGTGCCAGCAGCTTAGCGGGAACGGGGGGGCTCAATGAGCAGTTCTTC
CASSLAGTGGLNEQFF
>NA|TRBJ1-1|TRBV4-3|NA
TGCGCCAGCAGCCCCGGGACCCTTAGGAACACTGAAGCTTTCTTT
CASSPGTLRNTEAFF
>NA|TRBJ2-7|TRBV7-2|NA
TGTGCCAGCAGCGCCTACGAGCAGTACTTC
CASSAYEQYF